This TCR beta chain was identified during a study of blood T cell repertoires in COVID-19. Looking at the study overall: T cells, B-cell-depleted T cells, or PBMCs provided the cDNA or gDNA that served as material.

This clone appeared a single time. Only in-frame clones appear in the TCRdb table, and some are missing; sequencing was by immunoSEQ multiplex PCR. The sample lists around 71,000 clones, roughly 80% occurring once. CDR3 length: 19 residues. Between the trimmed V and J ends, which lost 0 bases and 1 base, there was a span of 19 bases. CDR1 and CDR2 from the germline V gene are PRHDT and FYEKMQ (reference sequence). The clonotype originates from a man between 70 and 80 years old with acute or convalescent COVID-19. The sequenced sample was peripheral blood. This chain uses TRBV13 with TRBJ2-4; D possibly corresponds to TRBD1 (5 bases). This CDR3 reads CASSLGQGLPQRAKNIQYF. In DNA form, the CDR3 reads TGTGCCAGCAGCTTAGGCCAGGGTCTACCCCAGAGGGCCAAAAACATTCAGTACTTC.